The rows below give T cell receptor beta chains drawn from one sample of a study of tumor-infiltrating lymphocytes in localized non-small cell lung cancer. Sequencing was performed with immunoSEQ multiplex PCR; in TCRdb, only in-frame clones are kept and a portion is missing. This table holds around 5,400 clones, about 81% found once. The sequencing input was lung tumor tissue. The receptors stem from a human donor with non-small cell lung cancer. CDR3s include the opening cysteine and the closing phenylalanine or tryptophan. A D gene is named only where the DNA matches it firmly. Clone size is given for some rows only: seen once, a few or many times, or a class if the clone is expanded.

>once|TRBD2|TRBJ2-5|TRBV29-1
CSATSGSETQYF
TGCAGCGCTACTAGCGGGAGCGAGACCCAGTACTTC
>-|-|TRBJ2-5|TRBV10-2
CATAWGLPGAETQYF
TGCGCCACCGCTTGGGGTCTCCCAGGCGCAGAGACCCAGTACTTC
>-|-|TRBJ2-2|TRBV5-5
CASSLSPFTGELFF
TGTGCCAGCAGCTTGTCACCGTTCACCGGGGAGCTGTTTTTT
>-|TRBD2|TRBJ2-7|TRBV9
CASSVAGRDYEQYF
TGTGCCAGCAGCGTAGCTGGGAGGGACTACGAGCAGTACTTC
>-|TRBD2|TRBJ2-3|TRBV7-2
CASSLASGGADTQYF
TGTGCCAGCAGCTTAGCTAGCGGGGGGGCAGATACGCAGTATTTT
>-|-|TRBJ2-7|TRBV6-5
CASNLQGSYEQYF
TGTGCCAGCAACCTACAGGGCTCCTACGAGCAGTACTTC
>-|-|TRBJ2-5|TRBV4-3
CASSQAGERETQYF
TGCGCCAGCAGCCAAGCGGGGGAGAGGGAGACCCAGTACTTC
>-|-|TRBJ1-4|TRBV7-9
CASSLARQGEEKLFF
TGTGCCAGCAGCTTAGCGCGGCAGGGAGAGGAAAAACTGTTTTTT
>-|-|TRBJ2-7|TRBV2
CASGFRGEQYF
TGTGCCAGCGGGTTCCGAGGTGAGCAGTACTTC
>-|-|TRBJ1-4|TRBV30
CAWSIPPGIGKLFF
TGTGCCTGGAGTATCCCTCCCGGAATTGGAAAACTGTTTTTT
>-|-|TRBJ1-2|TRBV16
CASSPQGLNYGYTF
TGTGCCAGCAGCCCCCAGGGGCTAAACTATGGCTACACCTTC
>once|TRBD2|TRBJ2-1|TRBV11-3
CASSSRMRGTSRSEQFF
TGTGCCAGCAGCTCCCGGATGAGGGGGACTAGCCGCAGTGAGCAGTTCTTC
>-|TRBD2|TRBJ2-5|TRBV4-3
CASSRNRLGEGETQYF
TGCGCCAGCAGCCGCAACCGATTGGGGGAGGGAGAGACCCAGTACTTC
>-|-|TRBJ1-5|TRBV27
CASSSGNSNQPQHF
TGTGCCAGCAGTTCGGGTAATAGCAATCAGCCCCAGCATTTT
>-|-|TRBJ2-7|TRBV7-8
CASSLGSYEQYF
TGTGCCAGCAGCTTAGGCAGCTACGAGCAGTACTTC
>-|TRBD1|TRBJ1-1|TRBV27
CASSLFRGTEAFF
TGTGCCAGCAGTTTATTCAGGGGGACTGAAGCTTTCTTT
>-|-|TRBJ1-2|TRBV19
CASSSGHSYGYTF
TGTGCCAGTAGTTCGGGACACAGCTATGGCTACACCTTC
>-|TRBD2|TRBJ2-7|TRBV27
CASSLTAGGLYEQYF
TGTGCCAGCAGTTTAACTGCGGGAGGGCTCTACGAGCAGTACTTC
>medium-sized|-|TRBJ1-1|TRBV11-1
CASSLQGLQGEAFF
TGTGCCAGCAGCTTACAAGGGCTACAGGGAGAAGCTTTCTTT
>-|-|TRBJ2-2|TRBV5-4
CASSLGGDTGELFF
TGTGCCAGCAGCTTGGGGGGAGACACCGGGGAGCTGTTTTTT
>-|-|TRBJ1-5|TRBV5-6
CASSLGRRGQPQHF
TGTGCCAGCAGCTTGGGAAGAAGAGGTCAGCCCCAGCATTTT
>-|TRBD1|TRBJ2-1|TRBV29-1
CSVNDRVGYNEQFF
TGCAGCGTTAACGACAGGGTAGGGTACAATGAGCAGTTCTTC
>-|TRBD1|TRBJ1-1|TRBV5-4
CASSRGGLKSTEAFF
TGTGCCAGCAGCCGAGGGGGCTTAAAATCGACTGAGGCTTTCTTT
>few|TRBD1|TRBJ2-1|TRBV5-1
CASSYGQGNEQFF
TGCGCCAGCAGCTACGGACAGGGGAATGAGCAGTTCTTC
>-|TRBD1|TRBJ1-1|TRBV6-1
CASSDQGEGGTEAFF
TGTGCCAGCAGTGACCAGGGGGAGGGCGGTACTGAAGCTTTCTTT
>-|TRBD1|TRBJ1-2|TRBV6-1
CASSELQGATNYGYTF
TGTGCCAGCAGTGAATTACAGGGGGCGACTAACTATGGCTACACCTTC
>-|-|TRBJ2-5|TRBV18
CASADSPPETQYF
TGTGCCAGCGCGGACTCCCCTCCAGAGACCCAGTACTTC
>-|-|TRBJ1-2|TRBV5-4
CASSLTGKLGYTF
TGTGCCAGCAGCTTAACAGGGAAGCTGGGCTACACCTTC
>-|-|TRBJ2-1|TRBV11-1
CASSLVRGGEQFF
TGTGCCAGCAGCTTAGTCCGGGGAGGTGAGCAGTTCTTC
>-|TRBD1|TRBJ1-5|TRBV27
CASSLGTGRYSDQPQHF
TGTGCCAGCAGTCTCGGGACAGGGCGATATAGCGATCAGCCCCAGCATTTT
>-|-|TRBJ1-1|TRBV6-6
CASSSLGNTEAFF
TGTGCCAGCAGTAGTCTAGGGAACACTGAAGCTTTCTTT
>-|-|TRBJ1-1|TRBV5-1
CASSPGISAANTEAFF
TGCGCCAGCAGTCCTGGGATCTCTGCGGCGAACACTGAAGCTTTCTTT
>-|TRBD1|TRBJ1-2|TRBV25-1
CASSETGYGYTF
TGTGCCAGCAGCGAGACAGGGTATGGCTACACCTTC
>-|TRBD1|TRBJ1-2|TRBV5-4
CASSSGGNGYTF
TGTGCCAGCAGCTCAGGGGGGAATGGCTACACCTTC
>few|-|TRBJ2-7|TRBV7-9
CASSSDFYEQYF
TGTGCCAGCAGCTCGGACTTCTACGAGCAGTACTTC
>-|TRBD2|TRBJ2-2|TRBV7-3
CASSLRRTSGTGELFF
TGTGCCAGCAGCTTAAGAAGGACTAGCGGCACCGGGGAGCTGTTTTTT
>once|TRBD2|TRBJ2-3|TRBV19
CASSRGGSTDTQYF
TGTGCCAGTAGTAGGGGGGGGAGCACAGATACGCAGTATTTT
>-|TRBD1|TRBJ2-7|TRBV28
CASSRPTGRNYEQYF
TGTGCCAGCAGTCGACCGACAGGGAGAAACTACGAGCAGTACTTC
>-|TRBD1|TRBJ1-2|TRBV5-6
CASSLARQGRGDGYTF
TGTGCCAGCAGCTTGGCCAGACAGGGGCGTGGGGATGGCTACACCTTC
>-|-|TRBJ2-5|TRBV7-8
CASNQETQYF
TGTGCCAGCAACCAAGAGACCCAGTACTTC
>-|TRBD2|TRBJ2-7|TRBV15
CATSTSGRYEQYF
TGTGCCACCAGCACCAGCGGGAGGTACGAGCAGTACTTC
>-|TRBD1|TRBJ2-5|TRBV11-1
CASSLGDRGFVETQYF
TGTGCCAGCAGCTTAGGGGACAGGGGGTTCGTAGAGACCCAGTACTTC
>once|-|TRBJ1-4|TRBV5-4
CASSPSWAQREKLFF
TGTGCCAGCAGCCCCTCATGGGCCCAGAGGGAAAAACTGTTTTTT
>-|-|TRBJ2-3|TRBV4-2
CASRDSGSTDTQYF
TGTGCCAGCAGGGACTCCGGGAGCACAGATACGCAGTATTTT
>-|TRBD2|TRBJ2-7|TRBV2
CASSRGTIGSYEQYF
TGTGCCAGCAGTCGGGGGACTATCGGCTCCTACGAGCAGTACTTC
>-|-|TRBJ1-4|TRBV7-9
CASSPEYGEEKLFF
TGTGCCAGCAGCCCCGAGTACGGGGAAGAAAAACTGTTTTTT
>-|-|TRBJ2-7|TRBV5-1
CASSLAGIYEQYF
TGCGCCAGCAGCTTGGCCGGGATTTACGAGCAGTACTTC
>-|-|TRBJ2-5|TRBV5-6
CASSTTGPRETQYF
TGTGCCAGCAGCACAACAGGGCCACGGGAGACCCAGTACTTC
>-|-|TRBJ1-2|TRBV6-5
CASSYGGQPYGYTF
TGTGCCAGCAGTTACGGTGGACAGCCCTATGGCTACACCTTC
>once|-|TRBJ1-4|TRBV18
CASSPGSGEKLFF
TGTGCCAGCTCGCCTGGCTCAGGTGAAAAACTGTTTTTT
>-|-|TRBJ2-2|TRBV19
CASSFRDTYTGELFF
TGTGCCAGTAGTTTCCGGGACACATATACCGGGGAGCTGTTTTTT